The 20 T cell receptor beta chains listed next were all sequenced from one sample in a study of control samples from healthy donors and cancer patients. TCRdb's table, derived via immunoSEQ multiplex PCR, lists solely in-frame clones and lacks some. The repertoire consists of roughly 140,000 clones, with 93% occurring once and the leading ten covering 2% to 2.5%. Sample: blood. The origin of the receptors is a man aged 50 or older in good health.

The chain couples TRBV28 to TRBJ2-7; D could derive from TRBD1 or TRBD2 (5 bases each). There are 11 residues in the CDR3. Trimming shortened V by 9 bases and J by 5 bases, and 11 bases separated the two germline ends. Germline V gene data show CDR1 as MDHEN and CDR2 as SYDVKM. The CDR3 spells CARGDAHEQYF. CDR3 bases: TGTGCCAGGGGGGACGCCCACGAGCAGTACTTC.

This clone was seen only once. This rearrangement joins TRBV2 to TRBJ2-2, with 9 bases identical to TRBD1. The V and J ends lost 6 bases and 6 bases, in that order; junction bases with no gene match: 8. CDR1 is SNHLY and CDR2 is FYNNEI in the germline V gene. CDR3 length: 15 residues. Here the CDR3 DNA reads TGTGCCAGCAGCCGAAAAGGACAGGGGTCCGGGGAGCTGTTTTTT. It encodes CASSRKGQGSGELFF.

The rearrangement uses TRBV29-1 and TRBJ1-2, with D unclear. The CDR3 length is 13 residues. Germline V CDR1 and CDR2: SQVTM, ANQGSEA. Trimming stripped 7 bases from V and 0 bases from J, with 12 bases between. The CDR3 DNA follows: TGCAGCGGCGCCCTGGGTCCTAACTATGGCTACACCTTC. Protein: CSGALGPNYGYTF.

Here the CDR3 DNA reads TGTGCCAGCAGCTTAGGCTATGGGGTAAAGGGTACGCAGTATTTT. It codes for CASSLGYGVKGTQYF. The V call is TRBV7-8, the J call TRBJ2-3, with D unresolved. The CDR3 contains 15 residues. Germline-derived CDR1 and CDR2 are SGHVS and FQNEAQ. Trimming stripped 1 base from V and 8 bases from J, with 16 bases between.

V gene TRBV7-9 combines with J gene TRBJ2-5; 8 bases agree with TRBD2. From germline, CDR1 is SEHNR and CDR2 FQNEAQ (reference sequence). The CDR3 is made up of 16 amino acids. J gave up 1 base and V 1 base, and 5 bases lay outside the gene matches. The CDR3 sequence: CASSLGSGGSQETQYF. CDR3 DNA sequence: TGTGCCAGCAGCTTAGGGAGCGGGGGATCCCAAGAGACCCAGTACTTC.

CDR3 coding DNA: TGTGCCAGCAGCTCCGGACTAGCGGAAGCCTACGAGCAGTACTTC. The encoded protein is CASSSGLAEAYEQYF. This chain uses TRBV3-1 (or the pseudogene TRBV3-2) with TRBJ2-7; 10 nucleotides match TRBD2. The J segment lost 2 bases and the V segment lost 5 bases, leaving 6 bases of the junction unmatched. Germline V gene lookup returns CDR1 LGHDT and CDR2 YNNKEL (reference sequence). The CDR3 totals 15 residues.

The rearrangement uses TRBV19 and TRBJ1-5; TRBD1 is a possible D gene (6 bases). Deletions cut 3 bases from V and 0 bases from J, with 18 bases between. CDR1 and CDR2 from the germline V gene are LNHDA and SQIVND (reference sequence). The CDR3 sequence is 18 residues long. The CDR3 nucleotides are TGTGCCAGTAGTATTGAGACAGGCGCCCCTTATAGCAATCAGCCCCAGCATTTT. The encoded protein is CASSIETGAPYSNQPQHF.

The CDR3: CASSEVSHTGELFF. The CDR3 DNA is TGTGCCAGCAGTGAAGTAAGCCACACCGGGGAGCTGTTTTTT. V and J are TRBV6-1 and TRBJ2-2; D is unclear. Trimming removed 1 base at V and 3 bases at J, with 6 bases between. The CDR3 contains 14 residues. CDR1 is MNHNS, CDR2 SASEGT, per germline.

J is TRBJ2-1 and V is TRBV7-3, with D unresolved. The germline V and J ends were trimmed by 2 bases and 1 base, with 6 bases remaining between them. The length of the CDR3 is 14 residues. CDR1 SGHTA and CDR2 FQGTGA come from the germline V gene. CDR3 nucleotide sequence: TGTGCCAGCAGCTTACTCGGATCCTACAATGAGCAGTTCTTC. Its translation is CASSLLGSYNEQFF. The whole variable domain, filled in from reference TRBV7-3 and TRBJ2-1, reads GAGVSQTPSNKVTEKGKYVELRCDPISGHTALYWYRQSLGQGPEFLIYFQGTGAADDSGLPNDRFFAVRPEGSVSTLKIQRTERGDSAVYLCASSLLGSYNEQFFGPGTRLTVL.

The rearrangement uses TRBV28 and TRBJ1-5; D unresolved. Trimming shortened V by 3 bases and J by 1 base, and 13 bases separated the two germline ends. This CDR3 region has 16 residues. The V gene's germline CDR1 is MDHEN and CDR2 SYDVKM. CDR3 in amino acids: CASSFRTLASNQPQHF. In DNA, the CDR3 is TGTGCCAGCAGTTTCCGTACCTTGGCCAGCAATCAGCCCCAGCATTTT.

The chain uses TRBV14 and TRBJ2-7, with TRBD1 matching over 11 bases. The trim removed 1 base at V and 7 bases at J, leaving 12 bases unmatched. The CDR3 covers 17 residues. Germline lookup yields CDR1 SGHDN and CDR2 FVKESK. The CDR3 DNA reads as TGTGCCAGCAGCCAAGGCCTATGGACAGGGGGCTCGGAGGAGCAGTACTTC. Translation: CASSQGLWTGGSEEQYF.

The chain recombines TRBV10-3 with TRBJ1-4, with 12 positions matching TRBD1. This CDR3 is 14 amino acids long. The germline gives CDR1 ENHRY, CDR2 SYGVKD. The V and J ends lost 11 bases and 3 bases, in that order; junction bases with no gene match: 4. CDR3 DNA: TGTGCCTCGGGACAGGGGGCGGCTAATGAAAAACTGTTTTTT. Translating it yields CASGQGAANEKLFF.

The chain has TRBV24-1 and TRBJ2-1, with 8 bases lining up with TRBD2. V shed 4 bases and J 5 bases; nucleotides not matched to a gene: 0. This CDR3 has 13 amino acids. The germline V gene has CDR1 KGHDR and CDR2 SFDVKD. CDR3 in amino acids: CATSELADNEQFF. CDR3 in DNA: TGTGCCACCAGTGAACTAGCGGACAATGAGCAGTTCTTC.

The rearrangement links TRBV7-3 to TRBJ2-1; D gene uncertain. This CDR3 region has 13 residues. CDR1 SGHTA and CDR2 FQGTGA come from the germline V gene. The V end was cut by 0 bases, the J end by 7 bases, with 7 bases between. For the CDR3, the DNA is TGTGCCAGCAGCTTAACGTTTGTAAATGAGCAGTTCTTC. It is translated as CASSLTFVNEQFF.

This chain connects TRBV5-1 to TRBJ1-1; possibly TRBD1 for D (5 bases). V was shortened by 4 bases and J by 5 bases, with 15 bases between the two germline ends. Germline CDR1 reads SGHRS; CDR2 reads YFSETQ. This CDR3 has 14 amino acids. This CDR3 is CASSIGEGWTEAFF. The DNA for the CDR3 is TGCGCCAGCAGCATAGGGGAGGGTTGGACTGAAGCTTTCTTT.

The V gene is TRBV5-1, the J gene TRBJ1-3; D not resolved. The CDR3 sequence is 14 residues long. Germline V gene lookup returns CDR1 SGHRS and CDR2 YFSETQ. V lost 0 bases and J 0 bases, leaving 4 bases between the germline ends. The CDR3 DNA reads TGCGCCAGCAGCTTGGACAGCTCTGGAAACACCATATATTTT. Its translation: CASSLDSSGNTIYF.

The gene calls are TRBV5-1 and TRBJ2-7; D is ambiguous. The CDR3 consists of 15 residues. Germline loops: CDR1 SGHRS, CDR2 YFSETQ. Trimming shortened V by 0 bases and J by 3 bases, and 13 bases separated the two germline ends. CDR3 protein: CASSLALGAFYEQYF. CDR3 in DNA: TGCGCCAGCAGCTTGGCCCTGGGCGCCTTCTACGAGCAGTACTTC.

The chain is built from TRBV7-9 and TRBJ2-5, with no clear D. Between the trimmed V and J ends, which lost 0 bases and 4 bases, there was a span of 6 bases. This CDR3 comprises 13 residues. From germline, CDR1 is SEHNR and CDR2 FQNEAQ (reference sequence). The CDR3: CASSLALLETQYF. As DNA, the CDR3 is TGTGCCAGCAGCTTAGCGCTCCTAGAGACCCAGTACTTC.

The chain recombines TRBV25-1 with TRBJ2-2; D uncertain. The V gene lost 9 bases and the J gene lost 0 bases, with 8 bases spanning the gap. Per germline, CDR1 MGHDK and CDR2 SYGVNS. CDR3 size: 13 residues. The CDR3 coding sequence is TGTGCCAGTGAAGGGACGAACACCGGGGAGCTGTTTTTT. Amino acids: CASEGTNTGELFF. The variable domain in full, completed from reference TRBV25-1 and TRBJ2-2, reads EADIYQTPRYLVIGTGKKITLECSQTMGHDKMYWYQQDPGMELHLIHYSYGVNSTEKGDLSSESTVSRIRTEHFPLTLESARPSHTSQYLCASEGTNTGELFFGEGSRLTVL.

This clone was observed a handful of times. The rearrangement joins TRBV25-1 to TRBJ2-7; D may be TRBD1 (5 bases). The CDR3 runs 13 residues. CDR1 is MGHDK and CDR2 is SYGVNS in the germline V gene. Trimming left V 4 bases short and J 7 bases short, with 14 bases between. CDR3 DNA: TGTGCCAGCAGTGTTTCAGGGTTGATAGAGCAGTACTTC. Translated: CASSVSGLIEQYF.